This T cell receptor (beta chain) was sequenced in a study of OX40 agonist ivuxolimab in advanced cancers. Overall study: Patients were infused with ivuxolimab every 2 weeks at 0.01 to 10 mg/kg. Whole-study results and caveats: Individuals who were partial responders at 0.1-3.0 mg/kg had clonal expansion that ranked among the lowest.

With regard to this clone: Its specificity is not known.

This CDR3 has 15 amino acids. V shed 6 bases, J shed 4 bases, and the junction held 12 bases outside the gene matches. The germline V gene has CDR1 LNHDA and CDR2 SQIVND (reference sequence). Repertoires were generated with immunoSEQ multiplex PCR, while TCRdb's copy carries only in-frame clones and drops some. The sample consists of 25,000 to 30,000 clones, roughly 80% of them appearing once. V is TRBV19 and J is TRBJ2-7; 7 nucleotides match TRBD1. Here the sequenced sample was CD4+ or CD8+ T cells sorted from blood, taken in a trial of the OX40 agonist ivuxolimab. The TCR was taken from an adult with an advanced solid tumor such as melanoma, head and neck, liver or kidney cancer. CDR3 DNA: TGTGCCAGTAGCTCCCTCCGGGACAGACCTTACGAGCAGTACTTC. This translates into CASSSLRDRPYEQYF.